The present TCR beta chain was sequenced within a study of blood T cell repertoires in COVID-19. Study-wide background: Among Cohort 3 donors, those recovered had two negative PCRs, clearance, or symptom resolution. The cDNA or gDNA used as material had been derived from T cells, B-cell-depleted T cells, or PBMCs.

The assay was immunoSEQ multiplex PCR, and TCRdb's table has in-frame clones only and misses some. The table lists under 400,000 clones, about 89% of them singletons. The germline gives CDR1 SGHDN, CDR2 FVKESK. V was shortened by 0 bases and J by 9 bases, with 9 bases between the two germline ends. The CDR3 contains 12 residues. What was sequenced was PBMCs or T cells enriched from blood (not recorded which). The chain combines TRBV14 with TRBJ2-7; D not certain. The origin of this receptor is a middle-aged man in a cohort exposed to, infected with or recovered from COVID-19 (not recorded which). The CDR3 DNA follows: TGTGCCAGCAGCCAAGACGCGCCCCTGCAGTACTTC. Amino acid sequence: CASSQDAPLQYF.